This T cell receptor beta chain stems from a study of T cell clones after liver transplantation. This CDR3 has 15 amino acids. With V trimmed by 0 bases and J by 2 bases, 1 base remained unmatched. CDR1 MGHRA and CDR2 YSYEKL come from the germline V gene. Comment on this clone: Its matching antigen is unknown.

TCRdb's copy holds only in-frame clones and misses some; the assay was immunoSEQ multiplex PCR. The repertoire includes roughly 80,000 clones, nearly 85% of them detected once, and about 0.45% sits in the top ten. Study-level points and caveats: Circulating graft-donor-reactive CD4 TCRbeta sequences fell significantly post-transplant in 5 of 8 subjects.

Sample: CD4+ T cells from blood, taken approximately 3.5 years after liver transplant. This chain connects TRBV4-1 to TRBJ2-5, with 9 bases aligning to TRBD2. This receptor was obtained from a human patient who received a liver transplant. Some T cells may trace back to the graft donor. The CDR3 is CASSQETSGQETQYF. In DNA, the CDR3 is TGCGCCAGCAGCCAAGAAACTAGCGGGCAAGAGACCCAGTACTTC.